This T cell receptor beta chain was recovered during a study of beta chain features in type 1 diabetes. As for this clone: What it binds is not known.

This CDR3 has 13 residues. Germline CDR1 is SEHNR and CDR2 is FQNEAQ (reference sequence). Trimming took off 2 bases at V and 11 bases at J, with 15 bases between the two ends. Investigators reverse transcribed all isolated RNA, so they sequenced expressed TCRB transcripts. Here immunoSEQ multiplex PCR was the method, and the copy in TCRdb shows in-frame clones only, minus some. The data contain about 650,000 clones, about an eighth of them singletons. Averaging around 120 mL, one heparinised blood draw was given by each donor. Using CD45RO/CCR7/CD25/CD127/CD95/CD27, CD4+ naive, central memory, regulatory and stem cell-like memory cells were sorted. Overall study findings and caveats: Sequencing the cDNA could make cells with high TCR expression show up more than they should. Shortening of TCRB CDR3s, moderate but significant, appeared in all four CD4+ subsets of Type 1 diabetes patients.

Sequencing input: naive CD4+ T cells from blood. V is TRBV7-9 and J is TRBJ2-5; D gene unclear. The receptor comes from a man younger than 45 with type 1 diabetes. The DNA for the CDR3 is TGTGCCAGCAGCTTAACCGAACAGACTGGGCAGTACTTC. Residues: CASSLTEQTGQYF. Full variable domain (rest looked up from reference TRBV7-9 and TRBJ2-5): DTGVSQNPRHKITKRGQNVTFRCDPISEHNRLYWYRQTLGQGPEFLTYFQNEAQLEKSRLLSDRFSAERPKGSFSTLEIQRTEQGDSAMYLCASSLTEQTGQYFGPGTRLLVL.